The source of this T cell receptor (beta chain) is a study of T cell repertoires in cytomegalovirus infection. On the study more broadly: Signatures in public TCR beta sequences pointed to both CMV infection and matching HLA type. General study findings and limits: The ex vivo response showed dominance by HLA-C-restricted CMV-specific TCR beta clonotypes.

TCRdb called the reads again in MiXCR, with one record for every CDR3 protein. Among roughly 310,000 distinct CDR3 sequences, around a sixth were seen once, and the ten largest hold more than 10%. Trimming left V 9 bases short and J 7 bases short, with 21 bases between. From germline, CDR1 is SNHLY and CDR2 FYNNEI. The CDR3 loop spans 14 amino acids. Comment on this clonotype: Its specificity is unknown.

The V gene is TRBV2, the J gene TRBJ2-5; D assignment may be TRBD1 or TRBD2 (6 bases each). Material: PBMCs. This TCR was recovered from a human donor in good health (CMV status not recorded). Some clones in this sample may be carry-over from other donors' samples. The CDR3 sequence: CASKVGGPNRTQYF. The CDR3 nucleotides read TGTGCCAGTAAAGTCGGGGGCCCGAATCGGACCCAGTACTTC.